This is a list of T cell receptor beta chains from one sample in a study of T-cell memory formation after mild COVID-19. TCRdb itself ran the 5' RACE reads through MiXCR, one entry per CDR3 protein. This sample has more than 350,000 distinct CDR3 sequences; over 20% occur once, and the top ten carry 12%. Sequencing was done on a sample of PBMCs or a T cell subset sorted from them (not recorded which). Every receptor here comes from an adult woman who had mild COVID-19 (a few samples of this study predate the infection). Cell type and time point are not known. CDR3s include the opening cysteine and the closing phenylalanine or tryptophan. Fields, in order: V gene, J gene, CDR3 protein.

v_call: TRBV9; j_call: TRBJ2-2; cdr3_aa: CASTEQGLDGGELFF
v_call: TRBV7-9; j_call: TRBJ1-1; cdr3_aa: CASSAPGLKNTEAFF
v_call: TRBV5-5; j_call: TRBJ1-1; cdr3_aa: CASSLGQMMNTEAFF
v_call: TRBV5-1; j_call: TRBJ2-3; cdr3_aa: CASSLFGTGHTDTQYF
v_call: TRBV5-6; j_call: TRBJ2-1; cdr3_aa: CASSLVGDEQFF
v_call: TRBV29-1; j_call: TRBJ2-7; cdr3_aa: CSVETGEGFYEQYF
v_call: TRBV7-8; j_call: TRBJ1-2; cdr3_aa: CASSPEQGAGYGYTF
v_call: TRBV9; j_call: TRBJ2-1; cdr3_aa: CASSVGQGPVAYNEQFF
v_call: TRBV5-1; j_call: TRBJ2-2; cdr3_aa: CASSLDGGLSTGELFF
v_call: TRBV7-8; j_call: TRBJ2-3; cdr3_aa: CASLEGFGDTQYF
v_call: TRBV5-1; j_call: TRBJ2-7; cdr3_aa: CASSLGQTSSYEQYF
v_call: TRBV2; j_call: TRBJ2-1; cdr3_aa: CASSEAVGYSRAWDEQFF
v_call: TRBV15; j_call: TRBJ2-7; cdr3_aa: CATSSRLAGGHEQYF
v_call: TRBV7-2; j_call: TRBJ2-1; cdr3_aa: CASSLRRTAGGLNEQFF
v_call: TRBV20-1; j_call: TRBJ2-7; cdr3_aa: CSARLAGGGEQYF
v_call: TRBV28; j_call: TRBJ1-2; cdr3_aa: CASSPATGGEGYGYTF
v_call: TRBV4-1; j_call: TRBJ2-7; cdr3_aa: CASSHDRVGHEQYF
v_call: TRBV18; j_call: TRBJ1-1; cdr3_aa: CASSSATRGGEAFF
v_call: TRBV18; j_call: TRBJ1-4; cdr3_aa: CASSPFESATNEKLFF
v_call: TRBV18; j_call: TRBJ1-6; cdr3_aa: CASSPKTGDSPLHF
v_call: TRBV13; j_call: TRBJ2-7; cdr3_aa: CASSSPGQTTYEQYF
v_call: TRBV24-1; j_call: TRBJ2-7; cdr3_aa: CATSDLSGDGVYEQYF
v_call: TRBV5-4; j_call: TRBJ1-1; cdr3_aa: CASSLGGSTSNTEAFF
v_call: TRBV4-1; j_call: TRBJ2-5; cdr3_aa: CASSQEGGGGATLETQYF
v_call: TRBV24-1; j_call: TRBJ2-1; cdr3_aa: CATSSWQGDNEQFF
v_call: TRBV20-1; j_call: TRBJ1-1; cdr3_aa: CSAFQGASMNTEAFF
v_call: TRBV20-1; j_call: TRBJ2-5; cdr3_aa: CSARDGLLQETQYF
v_call: TRBV5-1; j_call: TRBJ2-1; cdr3_aa: CASSLWGDYNEQFF
v_call: TRBV5-1; j_call: TRBJ1-1; cdr3_aa: CASSPNPAMRNTEAFF
v_call: TRBV2; j_call: TRBJ2-5; cdr3_aa: CASTGQGETQYF
v_call: TRBV27; j_call: TRBJ2-7; cdr3_aa: CASRRAGGDEQYF
v_call: TRBV5-6; j_call: TRBJ1-5; cdr3_aa: CASSLTGGEGNQPQHF
v_call: TRBV7-9; j_call: TRBJ2-1; cdr3_aa: CASSPGTSGGATEVPNEQFF
v_call: TRBV7-2; j_call: TRBJ2-2; cdr3_aa: CASSYSGGNTGELFF
v_call: TRBV7-9; j_call: TRBJ2-7; cdr3_aa: CASNPIQGAYEQYF
v_call: TRBV18; j_call: TRBJ1-4; cdr3_aa: CASSPIPNEKLFF
v_call: TRBV20-1; j_call: TRBJ1-1; cdr3_aa: CSARKGFAEAFF
v_call: TRBV11-2; j_call: TRBJ2-1; cdr3_aa: CASSQRPEWIDEQFF
v_call: TRBV27; j_call: TRBJ2-7; cdr3_aa: CASSLTGTGNYEQYF
v_call: TRBV7-3; j_call: TRBJ2-7; cdr3_aa: CASSSSGTPSEEQYF
v_call: TRBV13; j_call: TRBJ2-1; cdr3_aa: CASSPTGVSYNEQFF
v_call: TRBV7-9; j_call: TRBJ2-4; cdr3_aa: CASSLPAQVKNIQYF
v_call: TRBV7-9; j_call: TRBJ2-3; cdr3_aa: CASSRHRRVTDTQYF
v_call: TRBV4-1; j_call: TRBJ2-2; cdr3_aa: CASSQGGITNTGELFF
v_call: TRBV5-1; j_call: TRBJ2-1; cdr3_aa: CASSLLPGKGNEQFF
v_call: TRBV7-9; j_call: TRBJ2-1; cdr3_aa: CASSSVAGGPVDEQFF
v_call: TRBV29-1; j_call: TRBJ2-5; cdr3_aa: CSYRGYQETQYF
v_call: TRBV6-5; j_call: TRBJ1-1; cdr3_aa: CASSAPGQGATEAFF
v_call: TRBV4-2; j_call: TRBJ2-3; cdr3_aa: CASSQELAGGLDTQYF
v_call: TRBV29-1; j_call: TRBJ1-5; cdr3_aa: CSVRDNYNQPQHF
v_call: TRBV7-9; j_call: TRBJ2-3; cdr3_aa: CASRIQDTQYF
v_call: TRBV7-2; j_call: -; cdr3_aa: CASSLGLAGGRETQYF
v_call: TRBV4-1; j_call: TRBJ2-1; cdr3_aa: CASSQPTAGTRRGDEQFF